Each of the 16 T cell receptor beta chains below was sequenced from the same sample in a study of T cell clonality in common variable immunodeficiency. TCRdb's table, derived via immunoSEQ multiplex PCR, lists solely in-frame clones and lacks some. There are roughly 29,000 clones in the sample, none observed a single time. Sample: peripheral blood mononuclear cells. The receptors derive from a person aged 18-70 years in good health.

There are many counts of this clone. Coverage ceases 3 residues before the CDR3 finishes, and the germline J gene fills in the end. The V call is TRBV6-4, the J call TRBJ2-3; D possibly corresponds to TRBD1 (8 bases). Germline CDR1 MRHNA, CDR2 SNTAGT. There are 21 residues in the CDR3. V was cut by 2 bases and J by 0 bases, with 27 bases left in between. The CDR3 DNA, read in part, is TGTGCCAGCAGTGACAGTGCGGGGGAGGGCAGGGGGCCCCAAAGCACAGATACG. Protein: CASSDSAGEGRGPQSTDT. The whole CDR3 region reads CASSDSAGEGRGPQSTDTQYF.

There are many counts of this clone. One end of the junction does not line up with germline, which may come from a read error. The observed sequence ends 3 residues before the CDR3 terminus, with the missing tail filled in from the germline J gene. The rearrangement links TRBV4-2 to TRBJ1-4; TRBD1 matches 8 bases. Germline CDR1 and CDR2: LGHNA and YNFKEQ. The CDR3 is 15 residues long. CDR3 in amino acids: CASSQTYGTGEKLFF. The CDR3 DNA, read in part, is TGCGCCAGCAGCCAGACATACGGGACAGGTGAAAAA.

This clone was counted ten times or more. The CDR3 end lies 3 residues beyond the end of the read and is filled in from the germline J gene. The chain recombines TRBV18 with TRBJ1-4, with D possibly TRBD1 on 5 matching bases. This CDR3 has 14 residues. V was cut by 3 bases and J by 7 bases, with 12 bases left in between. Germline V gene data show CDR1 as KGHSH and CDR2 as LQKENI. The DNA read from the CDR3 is TGTGCCAGCTCACCGGGGCAGGGCCCTGAAAAA. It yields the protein CASSPGQGPEK. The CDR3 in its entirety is CASSPGQGPEKLFF.

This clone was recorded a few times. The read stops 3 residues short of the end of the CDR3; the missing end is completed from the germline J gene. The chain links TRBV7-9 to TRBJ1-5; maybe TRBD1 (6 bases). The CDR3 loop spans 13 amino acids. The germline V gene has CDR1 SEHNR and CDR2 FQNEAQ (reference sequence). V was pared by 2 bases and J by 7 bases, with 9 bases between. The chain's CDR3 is CASSLTRGQPQHF. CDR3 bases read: TGTGCCAGCAGCTTAACCAGGGGACAGCCC.

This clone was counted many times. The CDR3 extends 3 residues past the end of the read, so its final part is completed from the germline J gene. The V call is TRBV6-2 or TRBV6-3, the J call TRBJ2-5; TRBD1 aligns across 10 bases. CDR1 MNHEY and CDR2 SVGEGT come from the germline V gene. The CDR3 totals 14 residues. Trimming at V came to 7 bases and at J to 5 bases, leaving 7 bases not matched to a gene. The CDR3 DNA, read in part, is TGTGCCAGCACCTTTCGGACAGGGGGGGAGACC. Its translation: CASTFRTGGET. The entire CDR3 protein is CASTFRTGGETQYF.

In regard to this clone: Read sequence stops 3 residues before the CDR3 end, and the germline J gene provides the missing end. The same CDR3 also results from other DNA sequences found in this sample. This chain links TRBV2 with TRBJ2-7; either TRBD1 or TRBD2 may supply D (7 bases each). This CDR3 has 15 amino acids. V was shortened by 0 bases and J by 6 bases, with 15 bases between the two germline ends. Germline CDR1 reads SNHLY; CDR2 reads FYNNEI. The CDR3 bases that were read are TGTGCCAGCAGTGAAGCGGGAGGGGGCAGGGGCGAG. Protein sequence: CASSEAGGGRGE. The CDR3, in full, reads CASSEAGGGRGEQYF.

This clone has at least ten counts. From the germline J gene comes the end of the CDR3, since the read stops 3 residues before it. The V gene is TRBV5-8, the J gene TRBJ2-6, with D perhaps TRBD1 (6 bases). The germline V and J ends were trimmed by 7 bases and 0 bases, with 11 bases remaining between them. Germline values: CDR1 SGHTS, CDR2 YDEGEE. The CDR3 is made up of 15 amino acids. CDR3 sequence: CASDRRSSGANVLTF. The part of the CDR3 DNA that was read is TGTGCCAGCGACAGGCGGAGCTCTGGGGCCAACGTC.

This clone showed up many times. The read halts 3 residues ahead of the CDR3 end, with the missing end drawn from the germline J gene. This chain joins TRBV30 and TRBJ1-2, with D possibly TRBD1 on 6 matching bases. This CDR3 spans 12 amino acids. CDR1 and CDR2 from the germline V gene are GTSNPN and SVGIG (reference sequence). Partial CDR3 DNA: TGTGCCTGGAGGCCCACAGGGCACGGC. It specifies CAWRPTGHG. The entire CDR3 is CAWRPTGHGYTF.

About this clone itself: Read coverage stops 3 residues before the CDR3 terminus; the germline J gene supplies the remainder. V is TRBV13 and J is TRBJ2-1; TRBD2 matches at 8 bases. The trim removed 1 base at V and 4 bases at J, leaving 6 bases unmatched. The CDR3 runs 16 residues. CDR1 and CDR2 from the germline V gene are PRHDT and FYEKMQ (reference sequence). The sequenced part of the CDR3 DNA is TGTGCCAGCAGCTTAGCAAGCGGGGGCCGATACAATGAG. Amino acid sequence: CASSLASGGRYNE. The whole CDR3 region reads CASSLASGGRYNEQFF. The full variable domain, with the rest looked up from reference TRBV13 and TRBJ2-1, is AAGVIQSPRHLIKEKRETATLKCYPIPRHDTVYWYQQGPGQDPQFLISFYEKMQSDKGSIPDRFSAQQFSDYHSELNMSSLELGDSALYFCASSLASGGRYNEQFFGPGTRLTVL.

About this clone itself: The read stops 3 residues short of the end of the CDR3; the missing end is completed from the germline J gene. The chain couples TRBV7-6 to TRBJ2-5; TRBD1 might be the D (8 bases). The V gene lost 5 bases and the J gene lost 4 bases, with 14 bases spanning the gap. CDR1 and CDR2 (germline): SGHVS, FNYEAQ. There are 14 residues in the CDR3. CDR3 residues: CASSPQGGVETQYF. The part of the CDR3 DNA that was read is TGTGCCAGCAGCCCACAGGGGGGGGTAGAGACC.

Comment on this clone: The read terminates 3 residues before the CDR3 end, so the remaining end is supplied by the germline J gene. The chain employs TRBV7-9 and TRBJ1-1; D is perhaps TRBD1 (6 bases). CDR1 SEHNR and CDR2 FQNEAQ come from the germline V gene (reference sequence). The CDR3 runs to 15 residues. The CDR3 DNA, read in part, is TGTGCCAGCACCCGACTAGCGGGGGGCCAAGAGACA. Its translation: CASTRLAGGQET. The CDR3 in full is CASTRLAGGQETAFF.

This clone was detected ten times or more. CDR3 DNA (partial): TGTGCCAGCAGCTCCCACAGGGTCGGC. Protein product: CASSSHRVG. From start to end, the CDR3 is CASSSHRVGYTF. This chain joins TRBV7-2 and TRBJ1-2; maybe TRBD1 (6 bases). Read coverage stops 3 residues before the CDR3 terminus; the germline J gene supplies the remainder. The germline V gene has CDR1 SGHTA and CDR2 FQGNSA. This CDR3 has 12 residues.

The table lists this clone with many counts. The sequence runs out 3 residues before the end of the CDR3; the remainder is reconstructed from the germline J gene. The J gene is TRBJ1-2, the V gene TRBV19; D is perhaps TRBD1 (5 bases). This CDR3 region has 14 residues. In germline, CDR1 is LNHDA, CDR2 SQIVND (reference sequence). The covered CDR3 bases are TGTGCCAGTAGTACCACGGGGGGGGATTTGAGC. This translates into CASSTTGGDLS. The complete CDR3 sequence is CASSTTGGDLSYTF. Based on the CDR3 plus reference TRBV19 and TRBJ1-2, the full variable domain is DGGITQSPKYLFRKEGQNVTLSCEQNLNHDAMYWYRQDPGQGLRLIYYSQIVNDFQKGDIAEGYSVSREKKESFPLTVTSAQKNPTAFYLCASSTTGGDLSYTFGSGTRLTVV.

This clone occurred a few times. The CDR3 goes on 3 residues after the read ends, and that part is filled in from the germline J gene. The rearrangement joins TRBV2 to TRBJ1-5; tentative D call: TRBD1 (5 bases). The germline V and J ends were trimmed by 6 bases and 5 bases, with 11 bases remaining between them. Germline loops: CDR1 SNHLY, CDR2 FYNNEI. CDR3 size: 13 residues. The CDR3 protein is CASSARVDQPQHF. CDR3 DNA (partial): TGTGCCAGCAGCGCCAGGGTAGATCAGCCC. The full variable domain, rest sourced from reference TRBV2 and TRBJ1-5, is EPEVTQTPSHQVTQMGQEVILRCVPISNHLYFYWYRQILGQKVEFLVSFYNNEISEKSEIFDDQFSVERPDGSNFTLKIRSTKLEDSAMYFCASSARVDQPQHFGDGTRLSIL.

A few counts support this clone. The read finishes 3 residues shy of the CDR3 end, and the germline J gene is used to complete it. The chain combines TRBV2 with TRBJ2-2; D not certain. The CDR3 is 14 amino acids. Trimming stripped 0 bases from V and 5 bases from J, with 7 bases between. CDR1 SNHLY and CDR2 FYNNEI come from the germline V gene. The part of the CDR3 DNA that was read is TGTGCCAGCAGTGAAGCGCAGAAGACCGGGGAG. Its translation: CASSEAQKTGE. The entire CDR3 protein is CASSEAQKTGELFF.

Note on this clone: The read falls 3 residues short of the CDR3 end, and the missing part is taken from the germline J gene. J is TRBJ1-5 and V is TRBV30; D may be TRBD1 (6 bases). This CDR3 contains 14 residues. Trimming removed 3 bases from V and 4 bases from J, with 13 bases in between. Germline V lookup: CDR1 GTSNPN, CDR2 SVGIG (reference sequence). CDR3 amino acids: CAWRSGQPNQPQHF. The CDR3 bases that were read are TGTGCCTGGAGGAGCGGACAGCCTAATCAGCCC. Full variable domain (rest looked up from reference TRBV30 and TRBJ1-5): SQTIHQWPATLVQPVGSPLSLECTVEGTSNPNLYWYRQAAGRGLQLLFYSVGIGQISSEVPQNLSASRPQDRQFILSSKKLLLSDSGFYLCAWRSGQPNQPQHFGDGTRLSIL.